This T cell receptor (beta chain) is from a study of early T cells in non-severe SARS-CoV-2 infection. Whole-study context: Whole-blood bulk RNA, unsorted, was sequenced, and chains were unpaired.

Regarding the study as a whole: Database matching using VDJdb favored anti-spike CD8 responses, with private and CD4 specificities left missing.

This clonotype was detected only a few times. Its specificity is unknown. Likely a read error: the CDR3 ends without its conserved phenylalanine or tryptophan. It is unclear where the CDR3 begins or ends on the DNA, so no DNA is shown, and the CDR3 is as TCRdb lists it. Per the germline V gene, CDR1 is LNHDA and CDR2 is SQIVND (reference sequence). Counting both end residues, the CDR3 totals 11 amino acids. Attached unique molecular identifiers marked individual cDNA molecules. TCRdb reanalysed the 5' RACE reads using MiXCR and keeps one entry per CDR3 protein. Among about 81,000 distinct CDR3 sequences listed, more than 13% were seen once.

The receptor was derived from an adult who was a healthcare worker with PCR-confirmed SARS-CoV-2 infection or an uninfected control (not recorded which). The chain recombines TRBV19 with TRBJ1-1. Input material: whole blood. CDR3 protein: CASSIGVRESV.